Listed below are T cell receptor beta chains from one sample, sequenced in a study of blood T cell repertoires in COVID-19. Assay used: immunoSEQ multiplex PCR; TCRdb lists only in-frame clones, some missing. The table includes about 190,000 clones, more than 70% detected once. The sequencing sample was made of peripheral blood. All receptors come from a man aged 45-65 years with active or convalescent COVID-19. Both conserved end residues are trimmed from each CDR3. Each record gives: V gene, J gene, CDR3 protein.

v_call: TRBV7-9
j_call: TRBJ1-3
cdr3_aa: ASSLGQTSSGNTIY

v_call: TRBV14
j_call: TRBJ1-2
cdr3_aa: ASSPGGAGYT

v_call: TRBV28
j_call: TRBJ1-2
cdr3_aa: ASSLQGRYGYT

v_call: TRBV19
j_call: TRBJ2-6
cdr3_aa: ASSAGAGANVLT

v_call: TRBV12-3/TRBV12-4
j_call: TRBJ2-1
cdr3_aa: ASSLLGGQF

v_call: TRBV19
j_call: TRBJ1-1
cdr3_aa: ASSPGQGAEAF

v_call: TRBV13
j_call: TRBJ1-5
cdr3_aa: ASSLGSRDNQPQH

v_call: TRBV11-2
j_call: TRBJ1-2
cdr3_aa: ASSLDRVAGYT

v_call: TRBV6-2/TRBV6-3
j_call: TRBJ1-1
cdr3_aa: ASSGSGGFTEAF

v_call: TRBV2
j_call: TRBJ1-2
cdr3_aa: ASSESEETGGYT

v_call: TRBV5-1
j_call: TRBJ1-1
cdr3_aa: ASSLGQARTEAF

v_call: TRBV19
j_call: TRBJ2-1
cdr3_aa: ASSTRLAGGRDEQF

v_call: TRBV27
j_call: TRBJ1-1
cdr3_aa: ASSLSRLNTEAF

v_call: TRBV5-4
j_call: TRBJ2-3
cdr3_aa: ASSFVGGSDTQY

v_call: TRBV7-6
j_call: TRBJ1-6
cdr3_aa: ASSWARGDSPLH

v_call: TRBV4-3
j_call: TRBJ1-6
cdr3_aa: ASSQFRAPYNSPLH

v_call: TRBV11-2
j_call: TRBJ1-2
cdr3_aa: ASSLVPGDNYGYT

v_call: TRBV14
j_call: TRBJ1-2
cdr3_aa: ASSQDSASYGYT

v_call: TRBV30
j_call: TRBJ2-7
cdr3_aa: AWNFVGSYEQY

v_call: TRBV27
j_call: TRBJ2-7
cdr3_aa: ASSLRGTVRGRWTYEQY

v_call: TRBV6-5
j_call: TRBJ2-7
cdr3_aa: ASSRDRSYEQY

v_call: TRBV6-5
j_call: TRBJ1-6
cdr3_aa: ASSFRGRGSPLH

v_call: TRBV7-5
j_call: TRBJ1-2
cdr3_aa: ARSLDRVNYGYT

v_call: TRBV19
j_call: TRBJ1-1
cdr3_aa: ASRGDRPNTEAF

v_call: TRBV19
j_call: TRBJ2-7
cdr3_aa: ASSIDLRAAQY

v_call: TRBV27
j_call: TRBJ2-5
cdr3_aa: ASRRDRVETQY

v_call: TRBV28
j_call: TRBJ2-3
cdr3_aa: ATWGGSFADTQY

v_call: TRBV28
j_call: TRBJ1-4
cdr3_aa: ASRLSGQHNEKLF

v_call: TRBV14
j_call: TRBJ2-7
cdr3_aa: ASSQRSFAGDGEQY

v_call: TRBV7-9
j_call: TRBJ1-1
cdr3_aa: ASSPRTGEWAEAF

v_call: TRBV11-2
j_call: TRBJ1-3
cdr3_aa: ASRTAGESGNTIY

v_call: TRBV4-1
j_call: TRBJ2-1
cdr3_aa: ASSHPRGSGRGLNEQF

v_call: TRBV9
j_call: TRBJ2-3
cdr3_aa: ASSVGVQGVDTQY

v_call: TRBV7-9
j_call: TRBJ1-2
cdr3_aa: ASSLVQGAHGYT

v_call: TRBV5-1
j_call: TRBJ1-4
cdr3_aa: ASSLAPGAGNEKLF

v_call: TRBV20-1
j_call: TRBJ2-3
cdr3_aa: SASGGRAYVDTQY

v_call: TRBV2
j_call: TRBJ1-2
cdr3_aa: ASSSDGIGGYT

v_call: TRBV7-2
j_call: TRBJ2-6
cdr3_aa: ASSPDRVSGANVLT

v_call: TRBV5-6
j_call: TRBJ2-7
cdr3_aa: ASSPQRSDYEQY

v_call: TRBV4-1
j_call: TRBJ2-2
cdr3_aa: ASSQAYQNTGELF

v_call: TRBV10-3
j_call: TRBJ2-7
cdr3_aa: AISVGQGRDEQY

v_call: TRBV6-5
j_call: TRBJ1-2
cdr3_aa: ASSRGTVNYGYT

v_call: TRBV27
j_call: TRBJ2-7
cdr3_aa: ASSLGTGISYEQY

v_call: TRBV28
j_call: TRBJ2-3
cdr3_aa: ASSLVGPGTDTQY

v_call: TRBV2
j_call: TRBJ2-7
cdr3_aa: ASSEWAYYEQY

v_call: TRBV10-3
j_call: TRBJ2-3
cdr3_aa: ATSETDTQY

v_call: TRBV27
j_call: TRBJ1-1
cdr3_aa: ASSLRGDRGTEAF

v_call: TRBV7-3
j_call: TRBJ2-2
cdr3_aa: ASSELGLRTGELF

v_call: TRBV7-3
j_call: TRBJ2-7
cdr3_aa: ASSSNSGFSYEQY

v_call: TRBV5-1
j_call: TRBJ2-3
cdr3_aa: ASSSGTSGSADTQY